This TCR beta chain was recovered during a study of CD8 T cells in Susac syndrome. The multiple sclerosis controls, all treatment-naive patients, had relapsing-remitting disease that was stable or active. CDR3 size: 19 residues. Germline V lookup: CDR1 MNHEY, CDR2 SVGAGI. Trimming removed 2 bases from V and 6 bases from J; junction bases left unmatched: 17. The authors reverse transcribed roughly 0.5 to 1 ug RNA with random hexamers. The TCR beta CDR3 was amplified by immunoSEQ multiplex PCR across 54 Vbeta, 13 Jbeta. TCRdb redid the calling of the immunoSEQ multiplex PCR reads with MiXCR, one entry per CDR3 protein. The sample lists approximately 230,000 distinct CDR3 sequences, 80% to 95% seen once, with around 0.072% in the top ten.

The sample comprised CD4+ T cells from PBMCs. The chain employs TRBV6-5 and TRBJ2-2; 8 bases match TRBD2. The source is a human donor with multiple sclerosis. DNA for the CDR3: TGTGCCAGCAGTTACCCAACTAGGAAAATCCAGCGGGAGTCCGGGGAGCTGTTTTTT. This translates into CASSYPTRKIQRESGELFF.